This T cell receptor beta chain stems from a study of cytomegalovirus exposure and HLA in healthy donors. Study conclusions and caveats: Prior analysis indicated that the majority of TCR beta V segments exhibited productivity approximately 90% or approximately 30% of the time. CMV antigen specificity of a few CMV-associated chains was confirmed in vitro. Immune exposure information available was restricted to CMV serostatus.

Germline CDR1 and CDR2: LNHDA and SQIVND (reference sequence). The length of the CDR3 is 13 residues. The V end lost 4 bases, the J end lost 4 bases, and 8 bases lay between the germline ends. Vbeta (60) and Jbeta (13) primers were used in the PCR. TCRdb's copy holds only in-frame clones and misses some; the assay was immunoSEQ multiplex PCR. The sample carries under 150,000 clones, around four fifths recorded once. About this clone itself: Its specificity is not known.

The sequencing input was PBMCs. The sequence was collected from a woman between 40 and 50 years old in good health and CMV-seropositive. This chain joins TRBV19 and TRBJ1-5; unclear D gene. CDR3 sequence (DNA): TGTGCCAGTAGTAGACGGGAAAATCAGCCCCAGCATTTT. It specifies CASSRRENQPQHF.